This TCR beta chain was documented in a study of OX40 agonist ivuxolimab in advanced cancers. Study-level background: Intravenous ivuxolimab was administered to patients every 2 weeks at 0.01 to 10 mg/kg.

The germline gives CDR1 MGHDK, CDR2 SYGVNS. This CDR3 comprises 17 residues. The ends were cut back, 1 base at V and 2 bases at J, with 17 bases in the middle. As regards this clone: The antigen is unknown.

Points from the study as a whole: In general, CD8+ T cells held more expanded clones than CD4+ did, on average. Compared with others, partial responders at 0.1-3.0 mg/kg displayed clonal expansion among the lowest.

TCRdb keeps only in-frame clones here, not all; method: immunoSEQ multiplex PCR. The table lists tens of thousands of clones, approximately 80% of them singletons. V gene TRBV25-1 combines with J gene TRBJ1-1; possible D gene TRBD1, 6 bases. The starting material was CD4+ or CD8+ T cells sorted from blood, obtained in a trial of the OX40 agonist ivuxolimab. The source is an adult with an advanced solid tumor such as melanoma, head and neck, liver or kidney cancer. CDR3: CASSEFGAGGQNTEAFF. Written as DNA, the CDR3 is TGTGCCAGCAGTGAATTCGGAGCGGGGGGGCAAAACACTGAAGCTTTCTTT.